The 31 T cell receptor beta chains given below trace back to one sample, sequenced in a study of beta chain features in type 1 diabetes. The authors reverse transcribed all of the isolated RNA, so sequencing captured expressed TCRB transcripts. Measured with immunoSEQ multiplex PCR; TCRdb has only the in-frame clones, and not every one. Of 150,000 or so clones listed, 63% are singletons. Which antigens these TCRs recognize remains unknown. Study results and limitations: Among all four CD4+ subsets, Type 1 diabetes patients had TCRB CDR3s that were moderately but significantly shorter.

The sample consisted of naive CD4+ T cells from blood. The receptors were sampled from a man under 40 with type 1 diabetes.

The CDR3 sequence: CASRQGTGIPYEQYF. CDR3 nucleotides: TGTGCCAGCAGACAAGGGACAGGGATTCCCTACGAGCAGTACTTC. The chain carries TRBV27 and TRBJ2-7; 9 bases agree with TRBD1. The V and J ends lost 6 bases and 2 bases, in that order; junction bases with no gene match: 8. CDR1 is MNHEY and CDR2 is SMNVEV in the germline V gene (reference sequence). The CDR3 length is 15 residues.

This clone was counted a few times. The V call is TRBV18, the J call TRBJ2-5; D remains ambiguous. This CDR3 has 15 amino acids. The V gene's germline CDR1 is KGHSH and CDR2 LQKENI. Between the trimmed V and J ends, which lost 3 bases and 4 bases, there was a span of 15 bases. The CDR3 nucleotides read TGTGCCAGCTCACCCTTAGATCGCCCGGGAGAGACCCAGTACTTC. Translated: CASSPLDRPGETQYF. The complete variable domain, with remaining parts taken from reference TRBV18 and TRBJ2-5, reads NAGVMQNPRHLVRRRGQEARLRCSPMKGHSHVYWYRQLPEEGLKFMVYLQKENIIDESGMPKERFSAEFPKEGPSILRIQQVVRGDSAAYFCASSPLDRPGETQYFGPGTRLLVL.

V is TRBV27 and J is TRBJ2-5; TRBD1 matches 7 bases. CDR1 is MNHEY and CDR2 is SMNVEV in the germline V gene (reference sequence). V lost 6 bases, J lost 5 bases, and 9 bases stayed unmatched. The CDR3 spans 14 residues. The CDR3 bases are TGTGCCAGCAGCCCAAGACAGGGTAGGGAGACCCAGTACTTC. Translating gives CASSPRQGRETQYF.

The chain is built from TRBV5-1 and TRBJ2-6; no reliable D call. The CDR3 is 14 residues long. The V and J ends lost 0 bases and 3 bases respectively, with 4 bases between them. CDR1 is SGHRS and CDR2 is YFSETQ in the germline V gene. For the CDR3, the DNA is TGCGCCAGCAGCTTGGGTGGTGGGGCCAACGTCCTGACTTTC. Its protein product is CASSLGGGANVLTF.

CDR3 sequence reads: CAQLESQANEQFF. The CDR3 bases are TGTGCCCAACTTGAATCCCAGGCAAATGAGCAGTTCTTC. The chain couples TRBV11-3 to TRBJ2-1; no clear D. V lost 11 bases and J 7 bases, leaving 18 bases between the germline ends. This CDR3 region has 13 residues. CDR1 is SGHNT, CDR2 YENEEA, per germline. The entire variable domain, with the rest obtained from reference TRBV11-3 and TRBJ2-1, is as follows: EAGVVQSPRYKIIEKKQPVAFWCNPISGHNTLYWYLQNLGQGPELLIRYENEEAVDDSQLPKDRFSAERLKGVDSTLKIQPAELGDSAVYLCAQLESQANEQFFGPGTRLTVL.

This clone was seen a few times. This chain joins TRBV10-3 and TRBJ2-7; tentative D call: TRBD1 (5 bases). CDR3 length: 14 amino acids. V lost 4 bases and J lost 6, with 16 bases in between. Germline CDR1 ENHRY, CDR2 SYGVKD. The CDR3, as DNA: TGTGCCATCAGTGGTGGGGCGCCCATGGGCGAGCAGTACTTC. This codes for CAISGGAPMGEQYF.

The genes are TRBV30 and TRBJ2-6; D assignment may be TRBD1 or TRBD2 (5 bases each). V was trimmed by 8 bases and J by 1 base, leaving 9 bases between them. Germline V lookup: CDR1 GTSNPN, CDR2 SVGIG (reference sequence). The CDR3 contains 13 residues. The DNA for the CDR3 is TGTGCCGGGGACCCTTCTGGGGCCAACGTCCTGACTTTC. Its protein product is CAGDPSGANVLTF.

The chain employs TRBV7-2 and TRBJ2-7; 8 bases are shared with TRBD1. The trim removed 4 bases at V and 2 bases at J, leaving 4 bases unmatched. The CDR3 sequence is 14 residues long. Germline values: CDR1 SGHTA, CDR2 FQGNSA. The CDR3 nucleotides read TGTGCCAGCAGCTCTGGACAGGGCCCCTACGAGCAGTACTTC. Its protein product is CASSSGQGPYEQYF.

The chain links TRBV5-6 to TRBJ2-7; 9 bases map to TRBD1. Germline trimming cut 4 bases from V and 2 bases from J; bases unmatched to any gene: 4. Germline V gene data show CDR1 as SGHDT and CDR2 as YYEEEE. There are 14 residues in the CDR3. The CDR3 sequence is CASSNRGQAYEQYF. The CDR3 bases are TGTGCCAGCAGCAACAGGGGGCAGGCCTACGAGCAGTACTTC.

The gene calls are TRBV4-3 and TRBJ1-2, with 10 bases identical to TRBD1. In germline, CDR1 is LGHNA, CDR2 YSLEER. The CDR3 has 18 amino acids. With 3 bases clipped from V and 4 bases from J, the junction kept 14 bases outside the gene matches. The DNA for the CDR3 is TGCGCCAGCAGCCAGGAGACAGGGGGCGCGGGGGGTGGCTATGGCTACACCTTC. This codes for CASSQETGGAGGGYGYTF.

The J gene is TRBJ1-2, the V gene TRBV7-2; 7 bases fit TRBD1. V gave up 5 bases and J gave up 6 bases; unmatched junction bases: 6. The CDR3 consists of 13 residues. CDR1 and CDR2 from the germline V gene are SGHTA and FQGNSA. In DNA, the CDR3 is TGTGCCAGCAGCCCCCGGGACAGAGATGGCTACACCTTC. Protein: CASSPRDRDGYTF.

The gene calls are TRBV28 and TRBJ2-7; TRBD1 or TRBD2 may be the D gene (6 bases each). V was pared by 6 bases and J by 0 bases, with 15 bases between. The CDR3 is made up of 15 amino acids. Germline V gene lookup returns CDR1 MDHEN and CDR2 SYDVKM. CDR3 in amino acids: CASSQAGQSSYEQYF. The CDR3 coding sequence is TGTGCCAGCAGCCAGGCGGGACAATCCTCCTACGAGCAGTACTTC.

This chain connects TRBV21-1 to TRBJ2-3. TRBV21-1 constitutes a pseudogene. This CDR3 has 14 amino acids. The CDR3 DNA reads as TGTGCCAGCATCCCCGGGGCGAGCACAGATACGCAGTATTTT. This codes for CASIPGASTDTQYF.

Comment on this clone: Other DNA sequences in the sample encode the same CDR3. The gene calls are TRBV11-2 and TRBJ2-1; no definite D call. Germline V lookup: CDR1 SGHAT, CDR2 FQNNGV. Trimming left V 1 base short and J 2 bases short, with 3 bases between. There are 13 residues in the CDR3. CDR3 sequence: CASSLAAYNEQFF. The CDR3 DNA is TGTGCCAGCAGCTTAGCGGCCTACAATGAGCAGTTCTTC.

V usage is TRBV7-9 and J usage is TRBJ1-5; tentative D call: TRBD1 (5 bases). Germline CDR1 reads SEHNR; CDR2 reads FQNEAQ (reference sequence). CDR3 length: 15 amino acids. The V end lost 6 bases, the J end lost 3 bases, and 15 bases lay between the germline ends. For the CDR3, the DNA is TGTGCCAGCAGTCCCCCGGGGGAGGCCAATCAGCCCCAGCATTTT. This translates into CASSPPGEANQPQHF.

CDR3 in DNA: TGTGCCAGCAGCTTTGAATCGACGGATTACAATGAGCAGTTCTTC. This encodes CASSFESTDYNEQFF. The chain employs TRBV7-9 and TRBJ2-1; D call uncertain. Germline V lookup: CDR1 SEHNR, CDR2 FQNEAQ (reference sequence). This CDR3 is built from 15 residues. The V end lost 3 bases, the J end lost 4 bases, and 13 bases lay between the germline ends. Together with reference TRBV7-9 and TRBJ2-1, the CDR3 gives the full variable domain: DTGVSQNPRHKITKRGQNVTFRCDPISEHNRLYWYRQTLGQGPEFLTYFQNEAQLEKSRLLSDRFSAERPKGSFSTLEIQRTEQGDSAMYLCASSFESTDYNEQFFGPGTRLTVL.

The chain employs TRBV14 and TRBJ1-1, with D unclear. Trimming removed 1 base at V and 0 bases at J, with 6 bases between. Germline V gene data show CDR1 as SGHDN and CDR2 as FVKESK. This CDR3 contains 14 residues. The DNA for the CDR3 is TGTGCCAGCAGCCAAGTTTCCTTGAACACTGAAGCTTTCTTT. Its translation: CASSQVSLNTEAFF. The variable domain in full, with the rest retrieved from reference TRBV14 and TRBJ1-1, is EAGVTQFPSHSVIEKGQTVTLRCDPISGHDNLYWYRRVMGKEIKFLLHFVKESKQDESGMPNNRFLAERTGGTYSTLKVQPAELEDSGVYFCASSQVSLNTEAFFGQGTRLTVV.

The chain has TRBV29-1 and TRBJ1-5; D not certain. Looked up from germline, CDR1 is SQVTM and CDR2 is ANQGSEA. The CDR3 extends over 12 amino acids. V was pared by 4 bases and J by 5 bases, with 9 bases between. DNA for the CDR3: TGCAGCGTTGGGGAGCAAGATCAGCCCCAGCATTTT. Its translation is CSVGEQDQPQHF.

The genes are TRBV7-6 and TRBJ1-1; no reliable D call. V was trimmed by 5 bases and J by 0 bases, leaving 16 bases between them. CDR1 and CDR2 (germline): SGHVS, FNYEAQ. The CDR3 sequence is 16 residues long. The CDR3 protein is CASSPGYGRMNTEAFF. CDR3 DNA sequence: TGTGCCAGCAGCCCCGGGTATGGTAGGATGAACACTGAAGCTTTCTTT. The variable domain in full, completed from reference TRBV7-6 and TRBJ1-1, reads GAGVSQSPRYKVTKRGQDVALRCDPISGHVSLYWYRQALGQGPEFLTYFNYEAQQDKSGLPNDRFSAERPEGSISTLTIQRTEQRDSAMYRCASSPGYGRMNTEAFFGQGTRLTVV.

The CDR3 nucleotides read TGTGCCATCAGTCAGGGACAGGGGGTATACAATGAGCAGTTCTTC. Residues: CAISQGQGVYNEQFF. The chain joins TRBV10-3 to TRBJ2-1; TRBD1 matches 11 bases. Germline V CDR1 and CDR2: ENHRY, SYGVKD. The CDR3 runs to 15 residues. Germline trimming cut 5 bases from V and 4 bases from J; bases unmatched to any gene: 4.

There are a few counts of this clone. V and J are TRBV29-1 and TRBJ2-6, with D possibly matching TRBD1 (5 bases). V lost 6 bases, J lost 4 bases, and 7 bases lay in between. Germline CDR1 and CDR2: SQVTM and ANQGSEA. There are 12 residues in the CDR3. The CDR3 DNA follows: TGCAGCGTAGGACAAGGGGCCAACGTCCTGACTTTC. Protein: CSVGQGANVLTF.

The J gene is TRBJ1-2, the V gene TRBV11-2; weak D call: TRBD1 (5 bases). This CDR3 has 13 amino acids. Germline V gene sequence: CDR1 SGHAT, CDR2 FQNNGV. Between the trimmed V and J ends, which lost 4 bases and 7 bases, there was a span of 13 bases. The CDR3 DNA sequence: TGTGCCAGCAGCTCAAGCGGGGGTTTTGGCTACACCTTC. Amino acids: CASSSSGGFGYTF.

The chain combines TRBV29-1 with TRBJ1-1; D call uncertain. V was cut by 6 bases and J by 1 base, with 12 bases left in between. Germline CDR1 SQVTM, CDR2 ANQGSEA. The CDR3 spans 13 residues. CDR3 sequence (DNA): TGCAGCGTCAGACGGGCCTCGAACACTGAAGCTTTCTTT. Translation gives CSVRRASNTEAFF.

This chain connects TRBV23-1 to TRBJ2-7; 7 bases line up with TRBD1. TRBV23-1 carries the ORF label, with uncertain function. J was trimmed by 4 bases and V by 1 base; bases with no gene match: 7. This CDR3 is 15 amino acids long. The CDR3 DNA reads as TGCGCCAGCAGTCAATTGAGGGGGCGAAAGTACGAGCAGTACTTC. This codes for CASSQLRGRKYEQYF.

This clone has only a few counts. V gene TRBV28 combines with J gene TRBJ2-7, with a tentative D call TRBD1 (7 bases). V lost 6 bases, J lost 1 base, and 19 bases lay in between. The V gene's germline CDR1 is MDHEN and CDR2 SYDVKM. This CDR3 spans 16 amino acids. Here the CDR3 reads CASSPPLAGGSYEQYF. CDR3 DNA sequence: TGTGCCAGCAGCCCACCCCTGGCAGGGGGGTCCTACGAGCAGTACTTC. Complete variable domain (other parts from reference TRBV28 and TRBJ2-7): DVKVTQSSRYLVKRTGEKVFLECVQDMDHENMFWYRQDPGLGLRLIYFSYDVKMKEKGDIPEGYSVSREKKERFSLILESASTNQTSMYLCASSPPLAGGSYEQYFGPGTRLTVT.

This chain connects TRBV12-5 to TRBJ2-5; 9 nucleotides align to TRBD1. V lost 7 bases, J lost 4 bases, and 4 bases stayed unmatched. Germline lookup yields CDR1 LGHNT and CDR2 FRNRAP. The CDR3 loop spans 13 amino acids. The CDR3 DNA is TGTGCTAGTGACCTGGGACAGGGAGAGACCCAGTACTTC. Protein sequence: CASDLGQGETQYF.

This clone was picked up a small number of times. The chain combines TRBV30 with TRBJ1-5; no clear D. Trimming removed 2 bases at V and 1 base at J, with 6 bases between. CDR1 and CDR2 (germline): GTSNPN, SVGIG (reference sequence). This CDR3 spans 13 amino acids. The CDR3 loop reads CAWSLHSNQPQHF. The CDR3 DNA reads as TGTGCCTGGAGTTTGCACAGCAATCAGCCCCAGCATTTT.

This clone has more than one count but fewer than ten. This rearrangement joins TRBV29-1 to TRBJ1-1; possible D gene TRBD1, 6 bases. Germline loops: CDR1 SQVTM, CDR2 ANQGSEA. The CDR3 extends over 15 amino acids. V lost 4 bases, J lost 0 bases, and 15 bases lay in between. CDR3 residues: CSVVPRQVMNTEAFF. The CDR3 DNA reads as TGCAGCGTTGTTCCGAGACAGGTCATGAACACTGAAGCTTTCTTT.

The sample holds one count of this clone. The rearrangement joins TRBV29-1 to TRBJ2-5; TRBD2 agrees at 12 bases. The V segment lost 5 bases and the J segment 4 bases; nucleotides outside the gene matches: 5. CDR1 is SQVTM, CDR2 ANQGSEA, per germline. This CDR3 contains 14 residues. CDR3 amino acids: CSVYLAGGSETQYF. In DNA, the CDR3 is TGCAGCGTTTACCTAGCGGGGGGGTCAGAGACCCAGTACTTC.

The CDR3 reads CASSVGPAGGLGDTQYF. DNA for the CDR3: TGTGCCAGCAGCGTAGGGCCTGCAGGGGGGCTAGGAGATACGCAGTATTTT. J is TRBJ2-3 and V is TRBV9, with D possibly TRBD1 on 7 matching bases. With 0 bases removed from V and 5 bases from J, the gap between germline ends came to 19 bases. The length of the CDR3 is 17 residues. CDR1 SGDLS and CDR2 YYNGEE come from the germline V gene. The variable domain in full, with the rest retrieved from reference TRBV9 and TRBJ2-3, is DSGVTQTPKHLITATGQRVTLRCSPRSGDLSVYWYQQSLDQGLQFLIQYYNGEERAKGNILERFSAQQFPDLHSELNLSSLELGDSALYFCASSVGPAGGLGDTQYFGPGTRLTVL.

This clone appeared a few times. V usage is TRBV27 and J usage is TRBJ1-6; TRBD1 matches 7 bases. CDR1 is MNHEY, CDR2 SMNVEV, per germline (reference sequence). The junction had 10 bases not matched to a gene; V was cut back by 4 bases and J by 7 bases. The CDR3 covers 16 residues. In nucleotides, the CDR3 is TGTGCCAGCAGTTCCCGGGACAGCGGAAAAAATTCACCCCTCCACTTT. Amino acid sequence: CASSSRDSGKNSPLHF.